The 19 T cell receptor beta chains presented below share a single source sample, sequenced in a study of T cells in localized non-small cell lung cancer. Sequencing was performed with immunoSEQ multiplex PCR; in TCRdb, only in-frame clones are kept and a portion is missing. The table has approximately 3,000 clones, around 26% seen once; the top ten hold approximately 20%. Sequences were derived from normal lung tissue next to the tumor, sampled before any cancer treatment. The receptors come from a female donor aged 60 or older with stage I squamous cell lung carcinoma.

This clone was found a few times. The genes are TRBV28 and TRBJ1-1, with D maybe TRBD1 (5 bases). Germline lookup yields CDR1 MDHEN and CDR2 SYDVKM. The CDR3 consists of 13 residues. V lost 3 bases, J lost 5 bases, and 10 bases lay in between. The CDR3 spells CASSFGGGTEAFF. The CDR3 DNA follows: TGTGCCAGCAGTTTTGGCGGGGGTACTGAAGCTTTCTTT.

This clone showed up just a few times. The J gene is TRBJ2-3, the V gene TRBV9, with D uncertain. This CDR3 region has 14 residues. Deletions cut 1 base from V and 2 bases from J, with 8 bases between. Per the germline V gene, CDR1 is SGDLS and CDR2 is YYNGEE. The CDR3 here is CASSVYGSTDTQYF. Written as DNA, the CDR3 is TGTGCCAGCAGCGTATACGGGTCCACAGATACGCAGTATTTT. Full variable domain (missing parts from reference TRBV9 and TRBJ2-3): DSGVTQTPKHLITATGQRVTLRCSPRSGDLSVYWYQQSLDQGLQFLIQYYNGEERAKGNILERFSAQQFPDLHSELNLSSLELGDSALYFCASSVYGSTDTQYFGPGTRLTVL.

This clone was seen a handful of times. The V gene is TRBV6-1, the J gene TRBJ2-3; no firm D call. CDR1 MNHNS and CDR2 SASEGT come from the germline V gene. Deletions cut 1 base from V and 6 bases from J, with 11 bases between. The CDR3 is 14 amino acids. Written as DNA, the CDR3 is TGTGCCAGCAGTGAAGACCCCCGCCGGGATACGCAGTATTTT. This sequence encodes CASSEDPRRDTQYF.

This clone was counted a few times. In DNA, the CDR3 is TGTGCCAGCAGTTACTCCCGAGAAGGTAGCGGGAGGGCCAAGCAGTTCTTC. Protein: CASSYSREGSGRAKQFF. The chain has TRBV6-8 and TRBJ2-1, with TRBD2 identical over 11 bases. The CDR3 sequence is 17 residues long. CDR1 is MNHGY and CDR2 is SAAAGT in the germline V gene. Trimming at V came to 0 bases and at J to 11 bases, leaving 12 bases not matched to a gene.

The chain uses TRBV28 and TRBJ2-7; 10 positions agree with TRBD2. The CDR3 sequence is 15 residues long. V gave up 5 bases and J gave up 4 bases; unmatched junction bases: 8. Germline V CDR1 and CDR2: MDHEN, SYDVKM. The CDR3 protein is CASSKREGPLYEQYF. The CDR3 nucleotides are TGTGCCAGCAGTAAGCGGGAGGGCCCTCTGTACGAGCAGTACTTC.

The V gene is TRBV19, the J gene TRBJ1-1, with D perhaps TRBD1 (5 bases). Germline V gene data show CDR1 as LNHDA and CDR2 as SQIVND (reference sequence). Trimming cost V 3 bases and J 0 bases, with 11 bases left between them. This CDR3 comprises 15 residues. CDR3 DNA: TGTGCCAGTAGTATCGGGGGAGGCATGAACACTGAAGCTTTCTTT. It translates to CASSIGGGMNTEAFF. Filled out from reference TRBV19 and TRBJ1-1, the complete variable domain reads DGGITQSPKYLFRKEGQNVTLSCEQNLNHDAMYWYRQDPGQGLRLIYYSQIVNDFQKGDIAEGYSVSREKKESFPLTVTSAQKNPTAFYLCASSIGGGMNTEAFFGQGTRLTVV.

The V and J genes are TRBV5-1 and TRBJ2-7; possibly TRBD1 or TRBD2 for D (5 bases each). With 6 bases removed from V and 3 bases from J, the gap between germline ends came to 16 bases. The germline V gene has CDR1 SGHRS and CDR2 YFSETQ. This CDR3 is 14 amino acids long. The CDR3 sequence: CASTSGPDNYEQYF. DNA of the CDR3: TGCGCCAGCACCTCGGGGCCGGATAACTACGAGCAGTACTTC.

V is TRBV14 and J is TRBJ2-3, with a possible D match to TRBD1 (5 bases). The CDR3 is 15 residues long. V lost 2 bases to trimming and J lost 2 bases, with 11 bases between them. CDR1 is SGHDN, CDR2 FVKESK, per germline. CDR3 sequence (DNA): TGTGCCAGCAGCCAATTCAGGGTTGCCACAGATACGCAGTATTTT. Translated: CASSQFRVATDTQYF.

This chain joins TRBV6-8 and TRBJ2-7; unclear D gene. Germline CDR1 and CDR2: MNHGY and SAAAGT. V was trimmed by 6 bases and J by 3 bases, leaving 9 bases between them. CDR3 length: 12 residues. CDR3 nucleotides: TGTGCCAGCAGCTCCCGGTTCTACGAGCAGTACTTC. This translates into CASSSRFYEQYF.

This clone was observed a few times. This chain joins TRBV11-3 and TRBJ2-5; D perhaps matches TRBD1 (5 bases). This CDR3 is 17 amino acids long. V lost 4 bases to trimming and J lost 1 base, with 19 bases between them. The germline CDR1 and CDR2 sequences are SGHNT and YENEEA. The CDR3, as DNA: TGTGCCAGCAGCTCGCCCTTTTTGACAGCTAGCCAAGAGACCCAGTACTTC. This encodes CASSSPFLTASQETQYF.

V gene TRBV28 combines with J gene TRBJ1-3, with 9 bases lining up with TRBD1. V gave up 8 bases and J gave up 7 bases; unmatched junction bases: 15. The length of the CDR3 is 16 residues. CDR1 MDHEN and CDR2 SYDVKM come from the germline V gene. The CDR3 reads CASVPSPGQGLNTIYF. The CDR3 nucleotides are TGTGCCAGCGTTCCTTCGCCGGGACAGGGCCTGAACACCATATATTTT.

V is TRBV30 and J is TRBJ2-1; 12 bases fit TRBD2. The V segment lost 4 bases and the J segment 9 bases; nucleotides outside the gene matches: 7. From germline, CDR1 is GTSNPN and CDR2 SVGIG (reference sequence). This CDR3 comprises 14 residues. The CDR3 DNA is TGTGCCTGGAAGCGGACTAGCGGGACTGGTGAGCAGTTCTTC. Its translation: CAWKRTSGTGEQFF.

This clone is classed as medium-sized. The genes are TRBV9 and TRBJ2-2; TRBD1 matches 9 bases. The CDR3 is 17 residues long. The J segment lost 4 bases and the V segment lost 0 bases, leaving 7 bases of the junction unmatched. Germline CDR1 and CDR2: SGDLS and YYNGEE. CDR3 region: CASSVGLGQGTTGELFF. The CDR3, as DNA: TGTGCCAGCAGCGTAGGATTGGGACAGGGTACCACCGGGGAGCTGTTTTTT.

The genes are TRBV12-5 and TRBJ2-7, with D unresolved. Germline lookup yields CDR1 LGHNT and CDR2 FRNRAP. The CDR3 covers 11 residues. This CDR3 reads CASKQNHEQYF. In DNA form, the CDR3 reads TGTGCCAGCAAGCAGAACCACGAGCAGTACTTC.

This clone was counted only a few times. J is TRBJ2-7 and V is TRBV11-3, with D uncertain. This CDR3 has 14 amino acids. V was pared by 4 bases and J by 0 bases, with 10 bases between. CDR1 is SGHNT, CDR2 YENEEA, per germline. CDR3 DNA sequence: TGTGCCAGCAGCTCACTCCGGTCCTCCTACGAGCAGTACTTC. The encoded protein is CASSSLRSSYEQYF.

The chain links TRBV6-8 to TRBJ2-3; possibly TRBD2 for D (6 bases). The CDR3 sequence is 17 residues long. Germline loops: CDR1 MNHGY, CDR2 SAAAGT. Trimming pared 5 bases from V and 5 bases from J, leaving 23 bases between. The CDR3 loop reads CASSDTPAGTRGDTQYF. Here the CDR3 DNA reads TGTGCCAGCAGTGACACGCCCGCGGGAACTAGAGGAGATACGCAGTATTTT.

This clone was seen only a few times. This sequence joins TRBV19 and TRBJ1-2, with D unclear. The V end was cut by 5 bases, the J end by 6 bases, with 13 bases between. Per the germline V gene, CDR1 is LNHDA and CDR2 is SQIVND (reference sequence). This CDR3 has 13 amino acids. The CDR3 spells CASSLLGENGYTF. For the CDR3, the DNA is TGTGCCAGTAGTCTACTGGGAGAGAATGGCTACACCTTC.

There are a few counts of this clone. V usage is TRBV6-8 and J usage is TRBJ2-7; TRBD1 aligns across 7 bases. The CDR3 totals 15 residues. Trimming took 5 bases from V and 2 from J; bases not matched to a gene: 9. Germline CDR1 MNHGY, CDR2 SAAAGT. CDR3 nucleotide sequence: TGTGCCAGCAGTGATCCCGGGACAGCGACCTACGAGCAGTACTTC. Amino acids: CASSDPGTATYEQYF.

This clone was seen more than once but under ten times. CDR3 sequence: CAWSVNRGGSVTETQYF. CDR3 bases: TGTGCCTGGAGTGTAAATCGGGGCGGGAGCGTAACAGAGACCCAGTACTTC. J is TRBJ2-5 and V is TRBV30; 7 positions agree with TRBD2. CDR3 length equals 17 residues. With 0 bases clipped from V and 4 bases from J, the junction kept 14 bases outside the gene matches. Germline V lookup: CDR1 GTSNPN, CDR2 SVGIG (reference sequence).